This is a list of T cell receptor beta chains from one sample in a study of sequential checkpoint blockade in melanoma. Assay used: immunoSEQ multiplex PCR; TCRdb lists only in-frame clones, some missing. The sample carries about 18,000 clones, about 28% recorded once. This specimen consisted of tumor tissue (inferred from file names), obtained from a patient given nivolumab and ipilimumab in sequence. The source is a human donor with melanoma. The CDR3 runs from the conserved cysteine through the conserved F or W. A D gene is named only where the DNA matches it firmly. The size of a clone is reported for some rows only, either as once, few or many, or as a class for expanded clones.

>TRBD2|TRBV11-1|16|-|TRBJ2-1
CASSHETSGGTNEQFF
TGTGCCAGCAGCCACGAAACTAGCGGGGGGACCAATGAGCAGTTCTTC
>-|TRBV29-1|13|-|TRBJ1-2
CSVRRGDSYGYTF
TGCAGCGTTCGCAGGGGCGATTCGTATGGCTACACCTTC
>TRBD2|TRBV9|14|-|TRBJ2-7
CASSGSGRTNEQYF
TGTGCCAGCAGCGGTAGCGGGAGGACGAACGAGCAGTACTTC
>-|TRBV6-8|13|few|TRBJ1-1
CASTEVGGAEAFF
TGTGCCAGCACCGAAGTCGGGGGGGCTGAAGCTTTCTTT
>-|TRBV6-8|17|-|TRBJ1-2
CASSYTGSWGKGGGYTF
TGTGCCAGCAGTTACACGGGGTCCTGGGGGAAGGGGGGTGGCTACACCTTC
>TRBD1|TRBV7-6|15|-|TRBJ1-5
CASSLGDRIYQPQHF
TGTGCCAGCAGCTTGGGGGACAGGATATATCAGCCCCAGCATTTT
>TRBD2|TRBV11-3|16|few|TRBJ2-7
CASSQAGVAGTYEQYF
TGTGCCAGCAGCCAAGCCGGGGTAGCGGGGACCTACGAGCAGTACTTC
>TRBD1|TRBV30|15|medium-sized|TRBJ1-4
CAWNQGGATNEKLFF
TGTGCCTGGAACCAGGGGGGCGCAACTAATGAAAAACTGTTTTTT
>TRBD1|TRBV19|17|-|TRBJ2-2
CASSTQDWDRYTGELFF
TGTGCCAGTAGTACCCAGGACTGGGACAGATACACCGGGGAGCTGTTTTTT
>TRBD2|TRBV11-3|18|-|TRBJ2-7
CASSLQPGLEGRVYEQYF
TGTGCCAGCAGCTTACAACCGGGACTAGAGGGACGGGTCTACGAGCAGTACTTC
>TRBD2|TRBV7-4|13|few|TRBJ2-7
CASSLEAGYEQYF
TGTGCCAGCAGCTTAGAAGCGGGGTACGAGCAGTACTTC
>TRBD1|TRBV29-1|15|-|TRBJ2-5
CSVAVGTAGIETQYF
TGCAGCGTTGCAGTGGGGACAGCAGGTATAGAGACCCAGTACTTC
>-|TRBV6-8|12|-|TRBJ2-7
CASSRGQLEQYF
TGTGCCAGCAGCCGTGGGCAATTGGAGCAGTACTTC
>-|TRBV9|15|few|TRBJ1-5
CASSSTASYNQPQHF
TGTGCCAGCAGCTCGACAGCCTCCTATAATCAGCCCCAGCATTTT
>TRBD2|TRBV23-1|19|-|TRBJ2-5
CASSLRTSGSRLSQETQYF
TGCGCCAGCAGCCTCCGGACTAGCGGGAGTCGGCTCTCACAAGAGACCCAGTACTTC
>TRBD1|TRBV4-1|14|many|TRBJ1-1
CASSRDRGSTEAFF
TGCGCCAGCAGCCGGGACAGGGGTTCGACTGAAGCTTTCTTT
>-|TRBV6-8|16|-|TRBJ1-3
CASSTPWTNSGNTIYF
TGTGCCAGCAGTACGCCCTGGACCAACTCTGGAAACACCATATATTTT
>-|TRBV23-1|13|few|TRBJ1-4
CASSSFINEKLFF
TGCGCCAGCAGCTCCTTCATAAATGAAAAACTGTTTTTT
>-|TRBV18|13|few|TRBJ2-7
CASSPRRGHEQYF
TGTGCCAGCTCACCCCGACGGGGCCACGAGCAGTACTTC
>TRBD1|TRBV9|14|-|TRBJ2-7
CASSLGQGAYEQYF
TGTGCCAGCAGCCTCGGACAGGGGGCCTACGAGCAGTACTTC
>TRBD1|TRBV6-8|12|-|TRBJ2-7
CASSATGTEQYF
TGTGCCAGCAGCGCGACAGGGACCGAGCAGTACTTC
>TRBD1|TRBV5-1|15|-|TRBJ1-1
CASSLDRGRGVGAFF
TGCGCCAGCAGCTTGGACAGGGGGCGCGGGGTCGGAGCTTTCTTT
>TRBD1|TRBV5-1|14|-|TRBJ2-5
CASSPATGEETQYF
TGCGCCAGCAGCCCGGCCACAGGGGAAGAGACCCAGTACTTC
>-|TRBV6-8|15|few|TRBJ1-2
CASSPTGLPLYGYTF
TGTGCCAGCAGTCCAACAGGGCTACCTCTCTATGGCTACACCTTC
>-|TRBV6-8|15|-|TRBJ1-1
CASSDGGWGDTEAFF
TGTGCCAGCAGTGATGGTGGGTGGGGGGACACTGAAGCTTTCTTT